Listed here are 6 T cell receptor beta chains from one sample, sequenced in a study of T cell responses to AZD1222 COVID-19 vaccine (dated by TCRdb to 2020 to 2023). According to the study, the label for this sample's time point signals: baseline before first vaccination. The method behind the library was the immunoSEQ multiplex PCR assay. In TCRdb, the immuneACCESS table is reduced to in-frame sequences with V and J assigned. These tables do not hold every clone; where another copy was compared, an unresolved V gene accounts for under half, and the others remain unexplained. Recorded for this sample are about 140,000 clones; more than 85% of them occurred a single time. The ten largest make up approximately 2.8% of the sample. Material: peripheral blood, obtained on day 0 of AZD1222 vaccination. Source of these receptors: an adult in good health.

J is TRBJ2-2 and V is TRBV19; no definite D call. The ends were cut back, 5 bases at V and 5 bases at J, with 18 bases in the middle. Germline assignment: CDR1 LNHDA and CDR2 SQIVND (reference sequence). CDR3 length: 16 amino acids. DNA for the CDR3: TGTGCCAGTAGTGCAACCCCGACACCTTTTACCGGGGAGCTGTTTTTT. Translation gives CASSATPTPFTGELFF.

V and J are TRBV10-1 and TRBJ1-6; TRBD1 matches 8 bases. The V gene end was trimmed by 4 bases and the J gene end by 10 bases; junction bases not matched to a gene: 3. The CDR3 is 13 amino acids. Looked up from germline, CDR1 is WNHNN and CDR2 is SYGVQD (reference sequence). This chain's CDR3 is CASSGTGGSPLHF. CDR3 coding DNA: TGCGCCAGCAGTGGAACAGGGGGATCACCCCTCCACTTT.

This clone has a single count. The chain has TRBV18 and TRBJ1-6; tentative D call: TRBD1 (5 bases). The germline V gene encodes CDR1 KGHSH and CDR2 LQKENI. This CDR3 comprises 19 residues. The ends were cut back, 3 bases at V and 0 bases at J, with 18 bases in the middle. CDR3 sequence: CASSPWGLTTRSYNSPLHF. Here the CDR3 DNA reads TGTGCCAGCTCACCCTGGGGACTCACCACCCGCTCCTATAATTCACCCCTCCACTTT.

This chain's CDR3 is CASSTTRDGIGEKLFF. The CDR3 DNA reads as TGTGCCAGTAGTACGACCCGGGACGGAATTGGTGAAAAACTGTTTTTT. The rearrangement links TRBV6-6 to TRBJ1-4, with D possibly TRBD1 on 5 matching bases. Per the germline V gene, CDR1 is MNHNY and CDR2 is SVGAGI (reference sequence). The CDR3 spans 16 residues. Trimming stripped 9 bases from V and 7 bases from J, with 24 bases between.

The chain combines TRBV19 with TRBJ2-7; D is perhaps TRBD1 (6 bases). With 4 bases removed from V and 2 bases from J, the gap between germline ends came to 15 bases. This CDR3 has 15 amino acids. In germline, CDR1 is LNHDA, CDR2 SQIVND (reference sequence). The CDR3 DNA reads TGTGCCAGTAGTAACCGGGACACGGACCCCTACGAGCAGTACTTC. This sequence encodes CASSNRDTDPYEQYF.

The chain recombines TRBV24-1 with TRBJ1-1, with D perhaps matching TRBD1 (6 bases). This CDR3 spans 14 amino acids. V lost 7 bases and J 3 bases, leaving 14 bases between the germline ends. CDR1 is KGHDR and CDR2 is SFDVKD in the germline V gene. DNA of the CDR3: TGTGCCACCAGGGGTGGGGGCGCGGACACTGAAGCTTTCTTT. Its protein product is CATRGGGADTEAFF.